This entry lists 16 T cell receptor beta chains sequenced from one sample in a study of STAT5B mutations in CD4+ large granular lymphocyte leukemia. Sequencing used immunoSEQ multiplex PCR; TCRdb keeps in-frame clones, though not all of them. The data contain about 24,000 clones, 72% of them seen just once; the ten biggest clones take up 0.65%. Sequences were obtained from CD4+ T cells from blood buffy coats. The receptor source for this set is a human donor in good health.

The chain combines TRBV5-5 with TRBJ1-2; D remains ambiguous. The ends were cut back, 3 bases at V and 7 bases at J, with 13 bases in the middle. The CDR3 contains 13 residues. Germline V gene lookup returns CDR1 SGHKS and CDR2 YYEKEE (reference sequence). The CDR3, as DNA: TGTGCCAGCAGCTCGGCGGGCTTGGGTGGCTACACCTTC. This sequence encodes CASSSAGLGGYTF.

This chain uses TRBV5-6 with TRBJ2-1; TRBD2 matches 12 bases. The V gene's germline CDR1 is SGHDT and CDR2 YYEEEE. The CDR3 consists of 15 residues. V shed 4 bases and J 8 bases; nucleotides not matched to a gene: 7. This chain's CDR3 is CASSLAGGHWDEQFF. CDR3 DNA sequence: TGTGCCAGCAGCCTAGCGGGGGGGCATTGGGATGAGCAGTTCTTC.

V and J are TRBV5-6 and TRBJ1-5; 8 bases line up with TRBD1. Losses at the gene ends were 4 bases for V and 3 bases for J; bases not matched to a gene: 6. The V gene's germline CDR1 is SGHDT and CDR2 YYEEEE. This CDR3 region has 15 residues. Here the CDR3 reads CASSIRDRFNQPQHF. DNA of the CDR3: TGTGCCAGCAGCATCCGGGACAGGTTCAATCAGCCCCAGCATTTT.

The chain carries TRBV7-9 and TRBJ1-1, with 8 bases matching TRBD1. The J segment lost 8 bases and the V segment lost 2 bases, leaving 22 bases of the junction unmatched. Germline CDR1 SEHNR, CDR2 FQNEAQ (reference sequence). CDR3 length: 19 amino acids. CDR3 sequence (DNA): TGTGCCAGCAGCTTAAGACCCCCGGTATTTGGGCAGGGGGCGGTAGAAGCTTTCTTT. It translates to CASSLRPPVFGQGAVEAFF. Supplemented by reference TRBV7-9 and TRBJ1-1, the full variable domain reads DTGVSQNPRHKITKRGQNVTFRCDPISEHNRLYWYRQTLGQGPEFLTYFQNEAQLEKSRLLSDRFSAERPKGSFSTLEIQRTEQGDSAMYLCASSLRPPVFGQGAVEAFFGQGTRLTVV.

The gene calls are TRBV11-2 and TRBJ1-1; TRBD1 is a possible D gene (5 bases). V lost 1 base and J 4 bases, leaving 13 bases between the germline ends. Looked up from germline, CDR1 is SGHAT and CDR2 is FQNNGV. This CDR3 comprises 15 residues. CDR3 DNA sequence: TGTGCCAGCAGCTTAGGGGGCTACGGGGGCACTGAAGCTTTCTTT. The encoded protein is CASSLGGYGGTEAFF.

There are a few counts of this clone. V usage is TRBV19 and J usage is TRBJ2-3; tentative D call: TRBD2 (5 bases). Germline V gives CDR1 LNHDA, CDR2 SQIVND (reference sequence). V lost 3 bases and J 3 bases, leaving 13 bases between the germline ends. The CDR3 has 15 amino acids. Here the CDR3 reads CASSIAGYGTDTQYF. For the CDR3, the DNA is TGTGCCAGTAGTATTGCGGGCTATGGAACAGATACGCAGTATTTT. Full variable domain (missing parts from reference TRBV19 and TRBJ2-3): DGGITQSPKYLFRKEGQNVTLSCEQNLNHDAMYWYRQDPGQGLRLIYYSQIVNDFQKGDIAEGYSVSREKKESFPLTVTSAQKNPTAFYLCASSIAGYGTDTQYFGPGTRLTVL.

This clone was recorded once. In the same sample, other DNA sequences code for this CDR3. This chain uses TRBV18 with TRBJ2-1; 13 nucleotides line up with TRBD2. This CDR3 is 15 amino acids long. Germline trimming cut 3 bases from V and 6 bases from J; bases unmatched to any gene: 2. Germline V gene lookup returns CDR1 KGHSH and CDR2 LQKENI. The CDR3 DNA sequence: TGTGCCAGCTCACCGGGACTAGCGGGGCTCAATGAGCAGTTCTTC. This encodes CASSPGLAGLNEQFF.

The genes are TRBV2 and TRBJ2-7; D is unclear. CDR1 SNHLY and CDR2 FYNNEI come from the germline V gene. The CDR3 is 12 amino acids. The ends were cut back, 3 bases at V and 0 bases at J, with 3 bases in the middle. The chain's CDR3 is CASSDSSYEQYF. The DNA for the CDR3 is TGTGCCAGCAGTGACAGCTCCTACGAGCAGTACTTC.

The chain is built from TRBV12-2 and TRBJ1-2. TRBV12-2 is given as a pseudogene. The CDR3 is made up of 13 amino acids. The CDR3 nucleotides read TGTGCAAGTCGCTTAGTTGCTAACTATGGCTACACCTTC. This translates into CASRLVANYGYTF.

The chain is built from TRBV11-2 and TRBJ1-1; D call uncertain. Between the trimmed V and J ends, which lost 2 bases and 0 bases, there was a span of 16 bases. In germline, CDR1 is SGHAT, CDR2 FQNNGV. The CDR3 spans 17 residues. The CDR3 loop is CASSLTRIAGMNTEAFF. CDR3 nucleotide sequence: TGTGCCAGCAGCTTAACACGGATAGCGGGAATGAACACTGAAGCTTTCTTT.

This clone was observed a few times. The gene calls are TRBV5-1 and TRBJ2-5, with 8 bases fitting TRBD1. Germline CDR1 SGHRS, CDR2 YFSETQ. V lost 4 bases and J lost 3; bases outside the gene matches: 5. CDR3 length equals 14 residues. The CDR3: CASSPGTGKETQYF. The CDR3 coding sequence is TGCGCCAGCAGCCCGGGGACAGGTAAAGAGACCCAGTACTTC.

This chain connects TRBV29-1 to TRBJ1-4, with 8 bases aligning to TRBD1. The CDR3 has 14 residues. The V gene end was trimmed by 4 bases and the J gene end by 2 bases; junction bases not matched to a gene: 3. Germline loops: CDR1 SQVTM, CDR2 ANQGSEA. CDR3 sequence (DNA): TGCAGCGTTGGCAGGGGGCTCACTAATGAAAAACTGTTTTTT. Translating it yields CSVGRGLTNEKLFF. Drawing the rest from reference TRBV29-1 and TRBJ1-4, the complete variable domain is SAVISQKPSRDICQRGTSLTIQCQVDSQVTMMFWYRQQPGQSLTLIATANQGSEATYESGFVIDKFPISRPNLTFSTLTVSNMSPEDSSIYLCSVGRGLTNEKLFFGSGTQLSVL.

This clone was recorded a few times. The same CDR3 is also encoded by other DNA sequences in this sample. The CDR3: CASSPKDRLNTEAFF. CDR3 coding DNA: TGTGCCAGCAGCCCCAAGGACAGACTGAACACTGAAGCTTTCTTT. The gene calls are TRBV7-9 and TRBJ1-1, with a weak D call TRBD1 (6 bases). CDR3 size: 15 residues. The ends were cut back, 5 bases at V and 0 bases at J, with 13 bases in the middle. Per the germline V gene, CDR1 is SEHNR and CDR2 is FQNEAQ (reference sequence). Combining the CDR3 with reference TRBV7-9 and TRBJ1-1 gives the whole variable domain DTGVSQNPRHKITKRGQNVTFRCDPISEHNRLYWYRQTLGQGPEFLTYFQNEAQLEKSRLLSDRFSAERPKGSFSTLEIQRTEQGDSAMYLCASSPKDRLNTEAFFGQGTRLTVV.

As regards this clone: One end of the junction varies from germline; a read error may be responsible. The V and J genes are TRBV5-6 and TRBJ2-5; no clear D gene. Germline CDR1 and CDR2: SGHDT and YYEEEE. The length of the CDR3 is 11 residues. The CDR3 is CASSLQEAQYF. The DNA for the CDR3 is TGTGCCAGCAGCTTGCAAGAGGCCCAGTACTTC.

This clone was seen a handful of times. The CDR3 nucleotides read TGCGCCAGCAGCTTGGGGGGGACAAATCTTCACACCTTC. This sequence encodes CASSLGGTNLHTF. V and J are TRBV5-1 and TRBJ1-2, with D possibly matching TRBD1 (6 bases). The CDR3 is made up of 13 amino acids. Germline V gene lookup returns CDR1 SGHRS and CDR2 YFSETQ. Trimming left V 0 bases short and J 12 bases short, with 15 bases between.

V and J are TRBV10-3 and TRBJ2-5, with D tentatively TRBD2 (6 bases). V was trimmed by 9 bases and J by 1 base, leaving 9 bases between them. The germline V gene encodes CDR1 ENHRY and CDR2 SYGVKD. The CDR3 runs to 12 residues. The CDR3, as DNA: TGTGCCATTGGGACTGCCCAAGAGACCCAGTACTTC. Protein: CAIGTAQETQYF.